Each of the 5 T cell receptor beta chains below was sequenced from the same sample in a study of CD8 T cells in Susac syndrome. RNA was extracted with the RNeasy kit, and a quantity of roughly 0.45 to 1 ug was reverse transcribed using random hexamers. A single record per CDR3 protein comes from TCRdb applying MiXCR to the immunoSEQ multiplex PCR reads. The table records approximately 160,000 distinct CDR3 sequences, about 96% of them present only once. The sample comprised CD4+ T cells from PBMCs. Source of these receptors: a human donor with Susac syndrome.

The rearrangement uses TRBV5-1 and TRBJ2-6; TRBD2 aligns across 7 bases. The germline CDR1 and CDR2 sequences are SGHRS and YFSETQ. The CDR3 sequence is 20 residues long. The V segment lost 4 bases and the J segment 0 bases; nucleotides outside the gene matches: 16. CDR3 protein: CASSPLGPREGSSGANVLTF. CDR3 DNA: TGCGCCAGCAGCCCCCTGGGCCCGAGGGAGGGCTCCTCTGGGGCCAACGTCCTGACTTTC.

This clonotype was recorded once. This rearrangement joins TRBV28 to TRBJ1-4, with D maybe TRBD1 (5 bases). This CDR3 is 15 amino acids long. Germline V gives CDR1 MDHEN, CDR2 SYDVKM. Trimming pared 2 bases from V and 6 bases from J, leaving 13 bases between. The CDR3 nucleotides are TGTGCCAGCAGTTTACCCGACAGAAGGGATGAAAAACTGTTTTTT. Translation gives CASSLPDRRDEKLFF.

The chain carries TRBV4-2 and TRBJ2-2; D is unresolved. Germline values: CDR1 LGHNA, CDR2 YNFKEQ. V was shortened by 1 base and J by 0 bases, with 6 bases between the two germline ends. This CDR3 contains 15 residues. Here the CDR3 reads CASSQVTPNTGELFF. CDR3 sequence (DNA): TGTGCCAGCAGCCAAGTCACCCCGAACACCGGGGAGCTGTTTTTT.

The sample holds a few counts of this clonotype. V gene TRBV12-3 or TRBV12-4 combines with J gene TRBJ1-2; 7 bases are a match to TRBD1. The CDR3 runs 14 residues. The junction had 7 bases not matched to a gene; V was cut back by 7 bases and J by 2 bases. The CDR3 bases are TGTGCCAGCACTAGGACAGGAGGCAACTATGGCTACACCTTC. Protein: CASTRTGGNYGYTF.

The chain couples TRBV7-3 to TRBJ2-3; D possibly corresponds to TRBD1 (6 bases). Germline loops: CDR1 SGHTA, CDR2 FQGTGA. The V and J ends lost 4 bases and 0 bases respectively, with 11 bases between them. The CDR3 totals 15 residues. CDR3 coding DNA: TGTGCCAGCAGCTCCGGACAGTCTAGCACAGATACGCAGTATTTT. Translated: CASSSGQSSTDTQYF.